This T cell receptor beta chain came from a study of blood T cell repertoires in COVID-19. Across the whole study: Samples taken during acute and convalescent COVID-19 were collected in the United States, Italy and Spain. Nucleic acid was either cDNA or gDNA, and it came from T cells, B-cell-depleted T cells, or PBMCs.

Trimming removed 0 bases at V and 0 bases at J, with 5 bases between. The CDR3 is 14 residues long. In germline, CDR1 is SGHNT, CDR2 YENEEA. In the authors' methods: Quantification of nucleated cells was approximated via reference gene primer amplification. Assay used: immunoSEQ multiplex PCR; TCRdb lists only in-frame clones, some missing. V and J calls and clone size are as listed in that table; D and trimming were resolved from the DNA. The table lists around 100,000 clones, less than 90% of them singletons, with 5.1% in the top ten. Sequenced: peripheral blood. The rearrangement links TRBV11-3 to TRBJ1-1, with no clear D. This receptor was obtained from a human donor in a cohort sampled during active COVID-19. CDR3 region: CASSLDQMNTEAFF. CDR3 bases: TGTGCCAGCAGCTTAGATCAAATGAACACTGAAGCTTTCTTT.